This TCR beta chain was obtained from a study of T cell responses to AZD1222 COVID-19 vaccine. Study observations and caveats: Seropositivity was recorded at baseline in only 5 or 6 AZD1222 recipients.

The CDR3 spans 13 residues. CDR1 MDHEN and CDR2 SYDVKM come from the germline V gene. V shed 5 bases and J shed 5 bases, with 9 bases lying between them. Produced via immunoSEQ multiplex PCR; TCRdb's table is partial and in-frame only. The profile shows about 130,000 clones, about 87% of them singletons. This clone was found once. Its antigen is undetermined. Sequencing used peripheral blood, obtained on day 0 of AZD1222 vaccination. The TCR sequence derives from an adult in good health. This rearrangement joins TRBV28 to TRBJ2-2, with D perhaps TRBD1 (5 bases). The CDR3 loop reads CASSLDRTGELFF. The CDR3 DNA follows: TGTGCCAGCAGTCTCGACAGAACCGGGGAGCTGTTTTTT.